A single sample is the source of the 27 T cell receptor beta chains below, sequenced in a study of T cells in localized non-small cell lung cancer. Sequencing used immunoSEQ multiplex PCR; TCRdb keeps in-frame clones, though not all of them. The repertoire has about 2,600 clones, approximately 24% of them found once; the top ten carry 7.2%. Sequenced here: lung tumor tissue, sampled before any cancer treatment. Receptors originate from a woman aged 35 to 70 with stage I lung adenocarcinoma.

This clone has just a few counts. V and J are TRBV18 and TRBJ1-1, with a weak D call TRBD1 (5 bases). Trimming left V 3 bases short and J 0 bases short, with 11 bases between. Germline V gene sequence: CDR1 KGHSH, CDR2 LQKENI. This CDR3 has 15 residues. The CDR3 is CASSPRQSMNTEAFF. Written as DNA, the CDR3 is TGTGCCAGCTCACCCCGACAGAGCATGAACACTGAAGCTTTCTTT. Full variable domain (outside the CDR3, taken from reference TRBV18 and TRBJ1-1): NAGVMQNPRHLVRRRGQEARLRCSPMKGHSHVYWYRQLPEEGLKFMVYLQKENIIDESGMPKERFSAEFPKEGPSILRIQQVVRGDSAAYFCASSPRQSMNTEAFFGQGTRLTVV.

The V call is TRBV19, the J call TRBJ1-1; tentative D call: TRBD1 (5 bases). V was clipped by 2 bases and J by 3 bases, with 13 bases between them. The germline V gene encodes CDR1 LNHDA and CDR2 SQIVND (reference sequence). The CDR3 length is 15 residues. CDR3 region: CASSIRGVKHTEAFF. CDR3 in DNA: TGTGCCAGTAGTATAAGGGGTGTTAAGCACACTGAAGCTTTCTTT.

This chain joins TRBV11-3 and TRBJ2-7; D is uncertain. The length of the CDR3 is 15 residues. V was shortened by 5 bases and J by 2 bases, with 16 bases between the two germline ends. Germline assignment: CDR1 SGHNT and CDR2 YENEEA. The CDR3 protein is CASSPIGDSPYEQYF. As DNA, the CDR3 is TGTGCCAGCAGCCCAATCGGTGACTCTCCCTACGAGCAGTACTTC.

The chain uses TRBV19 and TRBJ1-5, with TRBD1 as a possible D gene (5 bases). V shed 3 bases and J shed 2 bases, with 14 bases lying between them. The CDR3 is made up of 16 amino acids. The germline CDR1 and CDR2 sequences are LNHDA and SQIVND (reference sequence). CDR3: CASSMGGGQRNQPQHF. In DNA form, the CDR3 reads TGTGCCAGTAGTATGGGGGGAGGCCAGCGCAATCAGCCCCAGCATTTT.

The V gene is TRBV19, the J gene TRBJ2-7; the D gene could be TRBD1 or TRBD2 (6 bases each). In germline, CDR1 is LNHDA, CDR2 SQIVND (reference sequence). The CDR3 has 16 amino acids. The V and J ends lost 3 bases and 0 bases respectively, with 15 bases between them. CDR3 DNA sequence: TGTGCCAGTAGTATGGGGACACCGGGGGCCTCCTACGAGCAGTACTTC. Translating gives CASSMGTPGASYEQYF.

The chain combines TRBV6-8 with TRBJ2-5; D might be TRBD1 (6 bases). V was clipped by 5 bases and J by 5 bases, with 21 bases between them. CDR1 is MNHGY, CDR2 SAAAGT, per germline. CDR3 size: 16 residues. CDR3 nucleotide sequence: TGTGCCAGCAGTCCCAGGGGAGAATCCCAGCTGGAGACCCAGTACTTC. This translates into CASSPRGESQLETQYF.

The chain employs TRBV18 and TRBJ2-7; 7 bases agree with TRBD1. Losses at the gene ends were 3 bases for V and 6 bases for J; bases not matched to a gene: 14. Germline assignment: CDR1 KGHSH and CDR2 LQKENI. The CDR3 loop spans 16 amino acids. Here the CDR3 reads CASSPTHGPSGGEQYF. CDR3 in DNA: TGTGCCAGCTCACCTACCCACGGGCCATCAGGGGGCGAGCAGTACTTC.

This clone was detected only a few times. The V call is TRBV9, the J call TRBJ1-1, with D possibly matching TRBD1 (5 bases). Germline CDR1 is SGDLS and CDR2 is YYNGEE. The ends were cut back, 6 bases at V and 0 bases at J, with 9 bases in the middle. The CDR3 is 13 residues long. CDR3 in amino acids: CASNRGLNTEAFF. The CDR3 nucleotides are TGTGCCAGCAACCGGGGCTTGAACACTGAAGCTTTCTTT.

This clone appeared a few times. CDR3 residues: CASSVYLSRNEQFF. CDR3 DNA sequence: TGTGCCAGCAGCGTCTACCTCAGTAGGAATGAGCAGTTCTTC. The chain combines TRBV11-3 with TRBJ2-1; the D is unclear. The germline V gene encodes CDR1 SGHNT and CDR2 YENEEA. The length of the CDR3 is 14 residues. V lost 5 bases to trimming and J lost 7 bases, with 15 bases between them.

This chain joins TRBV19 and TRBJ2-3, with TRBD1 matching over 8 bases. Trimming at V came to 4 bases and at J to 7 bases, leaving 10 bases not matched to a gene. This CDR3 has 15 residues. Germline values: CDR1 LNHDA, CDR2 SQIVND (reference sequence). CDR3 protein: CASSSDRGLRYTQYF. The CDR3 bases are TGTGCCAGTAGTAGCGACAGGGGCCTCAGGTATACGCAGTATTTT.

The rearrangement links TRBV15 to TRBJ1-1; D is unclear. V was trimmed by 4 bases and J by 1 base, leaving 10 bases between them. The CDR3 consists of 14 residues. Germline V CDR1 and CDR2: LNHNV, YYDKDF (reference sequence). The DNA for the CDR3 is TGTGCCACCAGCACAAGGGATCCGAACACTGAAGCTTTCTTT. Protein product: CATSTRDPNTEAFF.

V and J are TRBV9 and TRBJ2-1; TRBD2 aligns across 7 bases. J lost 9 bases, V lost 0 bases, and 6 bases had no gene match. Germline loops: CDR1 SGDLS, CDR2 YYNGEE. This CDR3 is built from 14 residues. CDR3 in DNA: TGTGCCAGCAGCGTAGGGGACTACCTCAGTGAGCAGTTCTTC. It encodes CASSVGDYLSEQFF.

The J gene is TRBJ1-5, the V gene TRBV19; 7 bases align to TRBD1. Germline trimming cut 4 bases from V and 2 bases from J; bases unmatched to any gene: 8. CDR1 is LNHDA, CDR2 SQIVND, per germline (reference sequence). This CDR3 region has 16 residues. The CDR3 is CASSSTTGRRNQPQHF. DNA of the CDR3: TGTGCCAGTAGTAGTACGACAGGGCGGCGCAATCAGCCCCAGCATTTT.

The rearrangement links TRBV11-3 to TRBJ2-1, with D possibly being TRBD2 (6 bases). V was shortened by 6 bases and J by 0 bases, with 12 bases between the two germline ends. Per germline, CDR1 SGHNT and CDR2 YENEEA. The CDR3 totals 15 residues. CDR3 amino acids: CASRSLASSYNEQFF. As DNA, the CDR3 is TGTGCCAGCAGGTCCCTAGCGAGCTCCTACAATGAGCAGTTCTTC.

J is TRBJ1-5 and V is TRBV19; 7 bases align to TRBD1. There are 14 residues in the CDR3. V was clipped by 4 bases and J by 7 bases; unmatched bases: 7. Germline V CDR1 and CDR2: LNHDA, SQIVND (reference sequence). The CDR3 DNA is TGTGCCAGTAGTAAAACAGGGGTCGGGCAGCCCCAGCATTTT. As protein: CASSKTGVGQPQHF. Using reference TRBV19 and TRBJ1-5 for the parts outside the CDR3, the full variable domain is DGGITQSPKYLFRKEGQNVTLSCEQNLNHDAMYWYRQDPGQGLRLIYYSQIVNDFQKGDIAEGYSVSREKKESFPLTVTSAQKNPTAFYLCASSKTGVGQPQHFGDGTRLSIL.

This clone was recorded a few times. The chain employs TRBV11-3 and TRBJ2-1; D is undetermined. V lost 5 bases to trimming and J lost 0 bases, with 14 bases between them. The CDR3 runs 16 residues. Looked up from germline, CDR1 is SGHNT and CDR2 is YENEEA. The CDR3 sequence: CASSLGGMSSYNEQFF. The CDR3 nucleotides read TGTGCCAGCAGCCTCGGTGGCATGAGCTCCTACAATGAGCAGTTCTTC.

The J gene is TRBJ2-3, the V gene TRBV19, with D possibly TRBD1 on 5 matching bases. The CDR3 is made up of 15 amino acids. V lost 5 bases and J 0 bases, leaving 12 bases between the germline ends. Looked up from germline, CDR1 is LNHDA and CDR2 is SQIVND (reference sequence). The DNA for the CDR3 is TGTGCCAGTAGTTACGACAGAGCTAGCACAGATACGCAGTATTTT. Amino acids: CASSYDRASTDTQYF. Supplemented by reference TRBV19 and TRBJ2-3, the full variable domain reads DGGITQSPKYLFRKEGQNVTLSCEQNLNHDAMYWYRQDPGQGLRLIYYSQIVNDFQKGDIAEGYSVSREKKESFPLTVTSAQKNPTAFYLCASSYDRASTDTQYFGPGTRLTVL.

The V and J genes are TRBV1 and TRBJ2-2; TRBD2, the D gene given by the table, was not confirmed from the DNA. TRBV1 is a pseudogene locus. The CDR3 is made up of 14 amino acids. The CDR3 is CASSQDRRTGELFF. The CDR3 DNA reads TGCGCCAGCAGCCAAGACAGGAGGACCGGGGAGCTGTTTTTT.

The chain employs TRBV11-3 and TRBJ1-5; D perhaps matches TRBD1 (6 bases). V was cut by 5 bases and J by 2 bases, with 13 bases left in between. The CDR3 has 15 amino acids. Germline V CDR1 and CDR2: SGHNT, YENEEA. This CDR3 is CASSPTGAGNQPQHF. CDR3 bases: TGTGCCAGCAGCCCGACGGGGGCGGGCAATCAGCCCCAGCATTTT.

This clone was found a few times. The chain has TRBV6-8 and TRBJ1-5; 8 nucleotides align to TRBD1. The CDR3 totals 15 residues. Trimming took 10 bases from V and 1 from J; bases not matched to a gene: 9. CDR1 MNHGY and CDR2 SAAAGT come from the germline V gene. This CDR3 reads CATRTGRESNQPQHF. CDR3 nucleotide sequence: TGTGCCACCCGGACAGGGCGTGAGAGCAATCAGCCCCAGCATTTT.

This clone was seen a handful of times. The V gene is TRBV6-8, the J gene TRBJ1-1; no definite D call. The CDR3 consists of 14 residues. V shed 7 bases and J shed 4 bases, with 16 bases lying between them. Germline V gene data show CDR1 as MNHGY and CDR2 as SAAAGT. CDR3 in amino acids: CASTPRYESTEAFF. DNA for the CDR3: TGTGCCAGCACCCCAAGGTACGAGTCCACTGAAGCTTTCTTT.

This clone was counted between two and nine times. The chain joins TRBV6-8 to TRBJ1-1, with D possibly TRBD1 on 5 matching bases. From germline, CDR1 is MNHGY and CDR2 SAAAGT. The length of the CDR3 is 12 residues. Trimming stripped 6 bases from V and 5 bases from J, with 10 bases between. The CDR3 DNA reads TGTGCCAGCAGACGGGGGGGGACTGAAGCTTTCTTT. Protein product: CASRRGGTEAFF.

The rearrangement joins TRBV2 to TRBJ2-2; possible D gene TRBD2, 5 bases. The ends were cut back, 10 bases at V and 5 bases at J, with 11 bases in the middle. The germline V gene encodes CDR1 SNHLY and CDR2 FYNNEI. There are 12 residues in the CDR3. This chain's CDR3 is CATRRGTGELFF. For the CDR3, the DNA is TGTGCCACTCGCCGGGGAACCGGGGAGCTGTTTTTT.

This clone was picked up a small number of times. CDR3 loop: CATSRGGTGLNEKLFF. The CDR3 region has the DNA TGTGCCACCAGCAGAGGCGGAACAGGGCTTAATGAAAAACTGTTTTTT. The chain uses TRBV15 and TRBJ1-4; D may be TRBD1 (6 bases). CDR1 and CDR2 (germline): LNHNV, YYDKDF (reference sequence). This CDR3 comprises 16 residues. V was cut by 1 base and J by 4 bases, with 13 bases left in between.

V is TRBV28 and J is TRBJ1-5, with D possibly matching TRBD1 (5 bases). The CDR3 consists of 15 residues. Germline CDR1 and CDR2: MDHEN and SYDVKM. The V gene lost 5 bases and the J gene lost 6 bases, with 17 bases spanning the gap. CDR3 in DNA: TGTGCCAGCAGTCCCACGAGGGGTAGAGGTCAGCCCCAGCATTTT. Translating it yields CASSPTRGRGQPQHF.

The V call is TRBV28, the J call TRBJ2-5, with a weak D call TRBD1 (6 bases). Trimming took 5 bases from V and 6 from J, leaving 19 bases between them. The germline V gene encodes CDR1 MDHEN and CDR2 SYDVKM. CDR3 length: 15 residues. The CDR3: CASSPDRTFLQTQYF. The CDR3 DNA reads as TGTGCCAGCAGTCCCGACAGGACTTTCCTTCAGACCCAGTACTTC. The full variable domain, in which reference TRBV28 and TRBJ2-5 provide the parts outside the CDR3, is DVKVTQSSRYLVKRTGEKVFLECVQDMDHENMFWYRQDPGLGLRLIYFSYDVKMKEKGDIPEGYSVSREKKERFSLILESASTNQTSMYLCASSPDRTFLQTQYFGPGTRLLVL.

V is TRBV29-1 and J is TRBJ1-3; D gene uncertain. Looked up from germline, CDR1 is SQVTM and CDR2 is ANQGSEA. CDR3 length: 20 residues. Trimming pared 0 bases from V and 0 bases from J, leaving 24 bases between. Here the CDR3 reads CSVEECGPLSPLISGNTIYF. CDR3 nucleotides: TGCAGCGTTGAAGAGTGTGGGCCCCTCAGCCCTCTGATCTCTGGAAACACCATATATTTT. Combining the CDR3 with reference TRBV29-1 and TRBJ1-3 gives the whole variable domain SAVISQKPSRDICQRGTSLTIQCQVDSQVTMMFWYRQQPGQSLTLIATANQGSEATYESGFVIDKFPISRPNLTFSTLTVSNMSPEDSSIYLCSVEECGPLSPLISGNTIYFGEGSWLTVV.